The rows below give T cell receptor beta chains drawn from one sample of a study of CD8 T cells in Susac syndrome. MiXCR, run by TCRdb on the immunoSEQ multiplex PCR reads, gives a single entry per CDR3 protein. The sample records around 85,000 distinct CDR3 sequences, 95% being singletons. Input material: CD8+ T cells from PBMCs. These receptors all stem from a human donor with Susac syndrome. The CDR3 runs from the conserved cysteine through the conserved F or W. A D gene is named only where the DNA matches it firmly. The size entry is marked missing in some rows and otherwise reads once, few, many or a size class.

>TRBV29-1|NA|TRBJ1-1|NA
CSVELDFEAFF
TGCAGCGTTGAATTGGATTTTGAAGCTTTCTTT
>TRBV7-9|NA|TRBJ2-5|NA
CASSLDPRDLSQETQYF
TGTGCCAGCAGCTTAGACCCCCGAGACCTCAGCCAAGAGACCCAGTACTTC
>TRBV19|TRBD2|TRBJ2-7|NA
CASSRAGTSHEQYF
TGTGCCAGTAGTAGAGCCGGGACTAGTCACGAGCAGTACTTC
>TRBV20-1|NA|TRBJ1-2|NA
CSASPYGYTF
TGCAGTGCTTCCCCTTATGGCTACACCTTC
>TRBV5-1|NA|TRBJ2-2|NA
CASSLAQAGVHSTGELFF
TGCGCCAGCAGCTTGGCCCAGGCAGGGGTGCACAGCACCGGGGAGCTGTTTTTT
>TRBV12-3/TRBV12-4|TRBD2|TRBJ2-1|once
CASSGGTSGINEQFF
TGTGCCAGCAGTGGGGGGACTAGCGGTATCAATGAGCAGTTCTTC
>TRBV20-1|TRBD1|TRBJ2-7|NA
CSARTGLSYEQYF
TGCAGTGCTCGGACAGGGCTCTCCTACGAGCAGTACTTC
>TRBV20-1|NA|TRBJ2-7|NA
CSAPSRVAYEQYF
TGCAGTGCTCCGAGCCGGGTTGCCTACGAGCAGTACTTC
>TRBV6-5|TRBD2|TRBJ2-1|NA
CASSSGGAPDNEQFF
TGTGCCAGCTCGTCCGGGGGGGCCCCCGACAATGAGCAGTTCTTC
>TRBV15|NA|TRBJ2-5|NA
CATSRDRRGETQYF
TGTGCCACCAGCAGAGATAGAAGGGGCGAGACCCAGTACTTC
>TRBV20-1|NA|TRBJ2-1|NA
CSAPASVTYNEQFF
TGCAGTGCTCCCGCTAGCGTCACCTACAATGAGCAGTTCTTC
>TRBV5-6|NA|TRBJ2-5|NA
CASSSGSVYQETQYF
TGTGCCAGCAGCTCGGGTTCGGTATACCAAGAGACCCAGTACTTC
>TRBV27|TRBD2|TRBJ2-7|NA
CASSFGLAGSEQYF
TGTGCCAGCAGTTTCGGGCTAGCGGGATCCGAGCAGTACTTC
>TRBV5-4|TRBD2|TRBJ2-7|NA
CASSLGLAVGYEQYF
TGTGCCAGCAGCTTGGGGCTAGCGGTTGGCTACGAGCAGTACTTC
>TRBV27|TRBD1|TRBJ2-5|NA
CASRPTGGISETQYF
TGTGCCAGCAGGCCCACAGGGGGGATCTCGGAGACCCAGTACTTC
>TRBV9|NA|TRBJ2-1|NA
CASSVSTHEQFF
TGTGCCAGCAGCGTAAGCACCCATGAGCAGTTCTTC
>TRBV28|TRBD1|TRBJ2-7|once
CASSLGQGPREQYF
TGTGCCAGCAGTCTAGGACAGGGCCCACGCGAGCAGTACTTC
>TRBV6-4|TRBD2|TRBJ2-2|NA
CASSGLAGGNTGELFF
TGTGCCAGCAGTGGACTAGCGGGAGGGAACACCGGGGAGCTGTTTTTT
>TRBV30|NA|TRBJ2-5|NA
CAWNVGEETQYF
TGTGCCTGGAATGTGGGAGAAGAGACCCAGTACTTC
>TRBV20-1|NA|TRBJ2-2|NA
CSASPGTDTGELFF
TGCAGTGCTAGCCCAGGGACGGACACCGGGGAGCTGTTTTTT
>TRBV7-8|TRBD2|TRBJ2-7|NA
CASSPEGLAGVGEQYF
TGTGCCAGCAGCCCCGAAGGTCTAGCGGGAGTGGGCGAGCAGTACTTC
>TRBV12-3/TRBV12-4|TRBD2|TRBJ2-1|once
CASSFAREYGEQFF
TGTGCCAGCAGTTTCGCGCGGGAGTACGGTGAGCAGTTCTTC
>TRBV20-1|NA|TRBJ2-7|NA
CSARMASHTEQYF
TGCAGTGCTAGAATGGCTTCCCACACCGAGCAGTACTTC
>TRBV11-1|NA|TRBJ2-1|NA
CASSRSYGSYNEQFF
TGTGCCAGCAGCAGGTCTTACGGCTCCTACAATGAGCAGTTCTTC
>TRBV29-1|TRBD1|TRBJ1-2|NA
CSVAGTGDGYTF
TGCAGCGTTGCCGGGACAGGGGACGGCTACACCTTC
>TRBV6-1|NA|TRBJ2-1|few
CASSQQGHEQFF
TGTGCCAGCAGTCAACAGGGCCATGAGCAGTTCTTC
>TRBV7-8|NA|TRBJ2-5|NA
CASSFRSGQTGLLETQYF
TGTGCCAGCAGCTTTCGTTCCGGCCAAACCGGCCTTCTGGAGACCCAGTACTTC
>TRBV5-6|NA|TRBJ2-5|NA
CASSFGGAETQYF
TGTGCCAGCAGCTTTGGGGGAGCCGAGACCCAGTACTTC
>TRBV20-1|NA|TRBJ2-5|NA
CSARDNQETQYF
TGCAGTGCTAGGGACAACCAAGAGACCCAGTACTTC
>TRBV30|TRBD2|TRBJ2-5|once
CAWSYTSGSMETQYF
TGTGCCTGGAGCTATACTAGCGGGAGCATGGAGACCCAGTACTTC
>TRBV29-1|TRBD1|TRBJ2-7|NA
CSVDGAGTESYEQYF
TGCAGCGTTGACGGCGCCGGGACAGAGTCCTACGAGCAGTACTTC
>TRBV20-1|TRBD2|TRBJ2-7|NA
CSARDIGLAGPVAYEQYF
TGCAGTGCTAGAGATATAGGACTAGCGGGTCCAGTAGCCTACGAGCAGTACTTC
>TRBV29-1|NA|TRBJ1-1|NA
CSVTTVNTEAFF
TGCAGCGTCACAACCGTGAACACTGAAGCTTTCTTT
>TRBV19|TRBD2|TRBJ2-1|once
CASSKGTSGSNEQFF
TGTGCCAGTAGTAAGGGGACTAGCGGGAGCAATGAGCAGTTCTTC
>TRBV30|NA|TRBJ2-1|few
CASSFWGESNEQFF
TGTGCCTCCAGTTTCTGGGGGGAGTCCAATGAGCAGTTCTTC
>TRBV14|TRBD2|TRBJ2-5|NA
CASSQRERQETQYF
TGTGCCAGCAGCCAGCGGGAGCGACAAGAGACCCAGTACTTC
>TRBV6-5|NA|TRBJ2-5|NA
CASSLEAEQETQYF
TGTGCCAGCAGTTTAGAAGCGGAACAAGAGACCCAGTACTTC
>TRBV9|NA|TRBJ1-2|once
CASSVDRLNYGYTF
TGTGCCAGCAGCGTAGACCGGTTAAACTATGGCTACACCTTC
>TRBV4-2|TRBD1|TRBJ2-7|NA
CASSEPGQLLREQYF
TGTGCCAGCAGCGAACCGGGACAGTTACTACGGGAGCAGTACTTC
>TRBV5-6|TRBD1|TRBJ2-5|NA
CASSLGTGGRETQYF
TGTGCCAGCAGCCTCGGGACAGGGGGCCGGGAGACCCAGTACTTC
>TRBV20-1|TRBD1|TRBJ2-1|NA
CSAPVPGQGLNEQFF
TGCAGTGCGCCCGTCCCGGGACAGGGATTAAATGAGCAGTTCTTC
>TRBV12-3/TRBV12-4|NA|TRBJ2-1|NA
CASSITYNEQFF
TGTGCCAGCAGCATTACCTACAATGAGCAGTTCTTC
>TRBV7-9|TRBD1|TRBJ2-2|once
CASSWGQGTGELFF
TGTGCCAGCAGCTGGGGACAGGGGACCGGGGAGCTGTTTTTT
>TRBV13|TRBD2|TRBJ2-3|once
CASSYRLAESTDTQYF
TGTGCCAGCAGCTACCGACTAGCCGAAAGCACAGATACGCAGTATTTT
>TRBV5-4|NA|TRBJ2-7|few
CASSLHPYEQYF
TGTGCCAGCAGCTTGCACCCCTACGAGCAGTACTTC
>TRBV15|TRBD2|TRBJ2-5|NA
CATSGAGVQETQYF
TGTGCCACCAGCGGAGCGGGGGTCCAAGAGACCCAGTACTTC
>TRBV20-1|NA|TRBJ1-1|NA
CSARDLSVETEAFF
TGCAGTGCTAGAGATCTGTCAGTAGAGACTGAAGCTTTCTTT
>TRBV7-9|NA|TRBJ2-1|NA
CASSLTGETYNEQFF
TGTGCCAGCAGCTTAACGGGAGAAACCTACAATGAGCAGTTCTTC
>TRBV12-3/TRBV12-4|NA|TRBJ2-7|NA
CASSFGGYEQYF
TGTGCCAGCAGTTTCGGTGGATACGAGCAGTACTTC